Each of the 27 T cell receptor beta chains below was sequenced from the same sample in a study of T cells in Graves' hyperthyroidism and ophthalmopathy. TCR beta CDR3 regions were amplified from RNA transcripts. The HTBI primer set served for first-round RT-PCR of the TCR CDR3. MiXCR was run by TCRdb on the multiplex PCR reads, yielding one entry per CDR3 protein. Here the sample spans some 800,000 distinct CDR3 sequences, over 35% being singletons. Specimen: blood. The origin of the receptors is a man aged 18 to 35 with Graves' hyperthyroidism.

This chain links TRBV11-1 with TRBJ1-2; D remains ambiguous. This CDR3 spans 16 amino acids. Germline V gene data show CDR1 as SGHAT and CDR2 as FQDESV (reference sequence). V lost 1 base and J 6 bases, leaving 18 bases between the germline ends. CDR3 sequence reads: CASSLEGSGRNDGYTF. As DNA, the CDR3 is TGTGCCAGCAGCTTAGAAGGGTCGGGCAGGAACGATGGCTACACCTTC.

This clonotype was seen a handful of times. The V gene is TRBV19, the J gene TRBJ2-7, with D possibly TRBD2 on 6 matching bases. V gave up 5 bases and J gave up 0 bases, with 14 bases separating them. The CDR3 consists of 15 residues. Germline CDR1 LNHDA, CDR2 SQIVND (reference sequence). CDR3 region: CASSALFGGSYEQYF. CDR3 nucleotides: TGTGCCAGTAGTGCCCTATTCGGGGGCTCCTACGAGCAGTACTTC.

This clonotype was found a few times. This sequence joins TRBV14 and TRBJ1-2, with 8 nucleotides matching TRBD1. The CDR3 is 14 amino acids. Looked up from germline, CDR1 is SGHDN and CDR2 is FVKESK. Germline trimming cut 6 bases from V and 8 bases from J; bases unmatched to any gene: 11. The CDR3 nucleotides read TGTGCCAGCAGTGGGCAGGGGGCTTTCGGCGGCTACACCTTC. It codes for CASSGQGAFGGYTF.

The chain employs TRBV2 and TRBJ2-2, with unresolved D. Germline CDR1 reads SNHLY; CDR2 reads FYNNEI. V was clipped by 7 bases and J by 8 bases, with 11 bases between them. The CDR3 spans 12 residues. CDR3 protein: CASTSPGGELFF. The CDR3 nucleotides are TGTGCCAGCACAAGCCCTGGGGGGGAGCTGTTTTTT.

The chain joins TRBV12-3 or TRBV12-4 to TRBJ2-7, with D possibly matching TRBD2 (6 bases). The CDR3 has 14 residues. Trimming cost V 1 base and J 7 bases, with 14 bases left between them. The CDR3 here is CASSLGGRLAEQYF. The CDR3 nucleotides read TGTGCCAGCAGTTTAGGCGGACGCCTAGCGGAGCAGTACTTC.

The genes are TRBV19 and TRBJ2-7; 15 bases are a match to TRBD2. The closer fit of TRBJ2-1 to the DNA end suggests the J call may be wrong. The CDR3 contains 16 residues. Germline CDR1 and CDR2: LNHDA and SQIVND (reference sequence). CDR3 residues: CASSLGLAGGYSEQFF. The CDR3 bases are TGTGCCAGTAGTTTGGGACTAGCGGGAGGTTACTCTGAGCAGTTCTTC.

Only a few counts were recorded for this clonotype. This chain joins TRBV6-6 and TRBJ1-1; 8 bases align to TRBD1. CDR3 length equals 15 residues. With 5 bases clipped from V and 0 bases from J, the junction kept 5 bases outside the gene matches. CDR1 and CDR2 (germline): MNHNY, SVGAGI (reference sequence). This CDR3 reads CASSAQGAVNTEAFF. The CDR3 DNA sequence: TGTGCCAGCAGTGCGCAGGGGGCTGTGAACACTGAAGCTTTCTTT.

The rearrangement uses TRBV15 and TRBJ1-5, with D tentatively TRBD1 (5 bases). The germline V and J ends were trimmed by 0 bases and 0 bases, with 15 bases remaining between them. CDR1 is LNHNV and CDR2 is YYDKDF in the germline V gene (reference sequence). The CDR3 sequence is 18 residues long. The CDR3 DNA reads as TGTGCCACCAGCAGAGATAACATCGGGACGGATAGCAATCAGCCCCAGCATTTT. Translating it yields CATSRDNIGTDSNQPQHF.

This clonotype has at least ten counts. V is TRBV19 and J is TRBJ2-2; D may be TRBD2 (6 bases). The CDR3 is made up of 13 amino acids. V shed 11 bases and J shed 6 bases, with 16 bases lying between them. Germline V CDR1 and CDR2: LNHDA, SQIVND (reference sequence). The CDR3 is CASSEAGAGELFF. The CDR3, as DNA: TGTGCCTCCTCCGAAGCGGGTGCCGGGGAGCTGTTTTTT.

The rearrangement links TRBV7-9 to TRBJ2-6, with 9 bases identical to TRBD2. The length of the CDR3 is 17 residues. Germline CDR1 is SEHNR and CDR2 is FQNEAQ (reference sequence). After removal of 5 bases from V and 1 base from J, the junction contained 6 bases not matched to a gene. As DNA, the CDR3 is TGTGCCAGCAGCCCATCTACTAGCGGGTCTGGGGCCAACGTCCTGACTTTC. Amino acids: CASSPSTSGSGANVLTF.

This clonotype was found once. Since a much larger clone is just one base distant, this may be a read error. V is TRBV14 and J is TRBJ2-7; a weak D match, TRBD1 (6 bases). Germline V gives CDR1 SGHDN, CDR2 FVKESK. This CDR3 spans 14 amino acids. The CDR3 is CVSSRTAVSYEQYF. CDR3 coding DNA: TGTGTCAGCAGCCGGACAGCAGTCTCCTACGAGCAGTACTTC.

V and J are TRBV20-1 and TRBJ2-7; D is unresolved. V was pared by 6 bases and J by 5 bases, with 14 bases between. This CDR3 is built from 12 residues. Germline V gene sequence: CDR1 DFQATT, CDR2 SNEGSKA (reference sequence). The CDR3: CSAQGHTHEQYF. The CDR3 nucleotides read TGCAGTGCCCAAGGGCACACCCACGAGCAGTACTTC.

This clonotype was observed at least ten times. The chain has TRBV25-1 and TRBJ1-3, with a tentative D call TRBD1 (6 bases). This CDR3 has 14 amino acids. The ends were cut back, 6 bases at V and 0 bases at J, with 9 bases in the middle. Per germline, CDR1 MGHDK and CDR2 SYGVNS. The CDR3 DNA follows: TGTGCCAGCAGGGACAGTCGCTCTGGAAACACCATATATTTT. As protein: CASRDSRSGNTIYF. Full variable domain (rest looked up from reference TRBV25-1 and TRBJ1-3): EADIYQTPRYLVIGTGKKITLECSQTMGHDKMYWYQQDPGMELHLIHYSYGVNSTEKGDLSSESTVSRIRTEHFPLTLESARPSHTSQYLCASRDSRSGNTIYFGEGSWLTVV.

The chain couples TRBV2 to TRBJ1-5; no reliable D call. The CDR3 is made up of 14 amino acids. Trimming shortened V by 6 bases and J by 5 bases, and 14 bases separated the two germline ends. CDR1 is SNHLY, CDR2 FYNNEI, per germline. This chain's CDR3 is CASRSGPGDQPQHF. CDR3 bases: TGTGCCAGCAGGTCCGGGCCCGGCGATCAGCCCCAGCATTTT.

V and J are TRBV10-3 and TRBJ1-5; no clear D gene. V gave up 4 bases and J gave up 4 bases, with 14 bases separating them. The CDR3 consists of 15 residues. CDR1 ENHRY and CDR2 SYGVKD come from the germline V gene. CDR3 in DNA: TGTGCCATCAGTGCTAGAGAGGAGTTTAATCAGCCCCAGCATTTT. Translation: CAISAREEFNQPQHF.

The CDR3 bases are TGTGCCAGCAGACAGCTCAATCAGCCCCAGCATTTT. Its translation: CASRQLNQPQHF. The genes are TRBV25-1 and TRBJ1-5; D gene ambiguous. This CDR3 region has 12 residues. Germline CDR1 and CDR2: MGHDK and SYGVNS. V dropped 6 bases and J dropped 3 bases, with 6 bases sitting between them.

This chain uses TRBV7-2 with TRBJ2-5; D is unresolved. The germline V and J ends were trimmed by 3 bases and 2 bases, with 10 bases remaining between them. In germline, CDR1 is SGHTA, CDR2 FQGNSA. There are 14 residues in the CDR3. In DNA form, the CDR3 reads TGTGCCAGCAGCTTGACTCTATTTCAAGAGACCCAGTACTTC. Protein sequence: CASSLTLFQETQYF.

This clonotype was counted a few times. For the CDR3, the DNA is TGTGCCAGCAGCTTGGAAGGAGTCCCATCTCCTGAAGCTTTCTTT. As protein: CASSLEGVPSPEAFF. The V and J genes are TRBV5-5 and TRBJ1-1; D unresolved. CDR1 and CDR2 from the germline V gene are SGHKS and YYEKEE (reference sequence). CDR3 length: 15 amino acids. V was shortened by 0 bases and J by 6 bases, with 15 bases between the two germline ends.

With respect to this clonotype: A read error may explain this, as a much larger clone is one base away. The genes are TRBV7-9 and TRBJ1-6; 10 bases match TRBD1. Trimming removed 3 bases from V and 11 bases from J; junction bases left unmatched: 4. The CDR3 runs to 14 residues. Germline CDR1 and CDR2: SEHNR and FQNEAQ (reference sequence). The CDR3 loop reads CASSLDRGDPPLHF. The CDR3 DNA is TGTGCCAGCAGCTTGGACAGGGGGGATCCACCCCTCCACTTT. Filled out from reference TRBV7-9 and TRBJ1-6, the complete variable domain reads DTGVSQNPRHKITKRGQNVTFRCDPISEHNRLYWYRQTLGQGPEFLTYFQNEAQLEKSRLLSDRFSAERPKGSFSTLEIQRTEQGDSAMYLCASSLDRGDPPLHFGNGTRLTVT.

A few counts support this clonotype. The chain combines TRBV20-1 with TRBJ2-5, with TRBD2 matching 13 bases. Per germline, CDR1 DFQATT and CDR2 SNEGSKA (reference sequence). Trimming removed 0 bases from V and 5 bases from J; junction bases left unmatched: 6. The CDR3 sequence is 16 residues long. CDR3 residues: CSARDFTSGREETQYF. DNA for the CDR3: TGCAGTGCTAGAGATTTTACTAGCGGGAGGGAGGAGACCCAGTACTTC.

This clonotype was counted at least ten times. This rearrangement joins TRBV29-1 to TRBJ1-4; D unclear. The CDR3 length is 12 residues. Germline V lookup: CDR1 SQVTM, CDR2 ANQGSEA. The V and J ends lost 3 bases and 6 bases respectively, with 8 bases between them. The CDR3 loop is CSVEEGDEKLFF. The CDR3 DNA sequence: TGCAGCGTTGAGGAGGGCGATGAAAAACTGTTTTTT.

The chain is built from TRBV6-1 and TRBJ2-2, with TRBD1 as a possible D gene (6 bases). The CDR3 has 15 residues. V gave up 6 bases and J gave up 1 base, with 12 bases separating them. The germline CDR1 and CDR2 sequences are MNHNS and SASEGT. The CDR3 region has the DNA TGTGCCAGCAGAGAACCGGGACAGAACACCGGGGAGCTGTTTTTT. Protein product: CASREPGQNTGELFF.

This clonotype has a count of ten or more. This rearrangement joins TRBV19 to TRBJ1-1, with D hard to call. V lost 7 bases to trimming and J lost 0 bases, with 12 bases between them. The CDR3 runs 14 residues. The germline gives CDR1 LNHDA, CDR2 SQIVND (reference sequence). CDR3 bases: TGTGCCAGTATTTTGGGCAGGATGAACACTGAAGCTTTCTTT. This gives the protein CASILGRMNTEAFF.

The chain joins TRBV20-1 to TRBJ1-5, with TRBD1 identical over 9 bases. Germline V lookup: CDR1 DFQATT, CDR2 SNEGSKA (reference sequence). J was trimmed by 1 base and V by 8 bases; bases with no gene match: 3. The CDR3 is made up of 13 amino acids. The CDR3 sequence is CSLTGGSNQPQHF. CDR3 coding DNA: TGCAGTTTGACAGGGGGAAGCAATCAGCCCCAGCATTTT.

The chain links TRBV27 to TRBJ2-5; tentatively, D is TRBD2 (5 bases). Trimming shortened V by 2 bases and J by 2 bases, and 15 bases separated the two germline ends. From germline, CDR1 is MNHEY and CDR2 SMNVEV (reference sequence). The length of the CDR3 is 16 residues. CDR3: CASSLSRGVGQETQYF. The CDR3 bases are TGTGCCAGCAGTTTAAGTCGGGGAGTAGGACAAGAGACCCAGTACTTC.

There are many counts of this clonotype. This chain links TRBV9 with TRBJ2-7; the D is unclear. Trimming cost V 0 bases and J 5 bases, with 9 bases left between them. Germline V gene sequence: CDR1 SGDLS, CDR2 YYNGEE. The CDR3 runs 13 residues. The CDR3 loop reads CASSVGVGDEQYF. The CDR3 nucleotides are TGTGCCAGCAGCGTAGGGGTCGGAGACGAGCAGTACTTC.

This clonotype was counted a few times. The chain combines TRBV12-3 or TRBV12-4 with TRBJ1-2; the match to TRBD1 covers 9 bases. This CDR3 region has 15 residues. With V trimmed by 4 bases and J by 7 bases, 10 bases remained unmatched. In nucleotides, the CDR3 is TGTGCCAGCAGTTCACCGGGACAGGGATCCCGTGGCTACACCTTC. It translates to CASSSPGQGSRGYTF.